The clone carrying this T cell receptor (beta chain) was recorded at least ten times. Germline V CDR1 and CDR2: SGHAT, FQNNGV. V lost 7 bases and J 1 base, leaving 18 bases between the germline ends. CDR3 length: 16 amino acids. These data belong to a study of glioma-infiltrating T cells. Amplification of TCR alpha and beta CDR3 regions from RNA used iRepertoire nested multiplex PCR. MiXCR, run by TCRdb on the multiplex PCR reads, gives a single entry per CDR3 protein. This table has approximately 120,000 distinct CDR3 sequences, about 23% appearing once. The V gene is TRBV11-2, the J gene TRBJ2-3; tentatively, D is TRBD2 (5 bases). This TCR came from a human donor with low-grade glioma or glioblastoma, undergoing nonglioma brain surgery, or in good health (not recorded which). The sample taken for sequencing was glioma tissue, nonneoplastic brain tissue, or PBMCs (not recorded which). The CDR3 is CASNPEAFARTDTQYF. The CDR3 nucleotides are TGTGCCAGCAACCCGGAGGCTTTCGCCCGCACAGATACGCAGTATTTT.